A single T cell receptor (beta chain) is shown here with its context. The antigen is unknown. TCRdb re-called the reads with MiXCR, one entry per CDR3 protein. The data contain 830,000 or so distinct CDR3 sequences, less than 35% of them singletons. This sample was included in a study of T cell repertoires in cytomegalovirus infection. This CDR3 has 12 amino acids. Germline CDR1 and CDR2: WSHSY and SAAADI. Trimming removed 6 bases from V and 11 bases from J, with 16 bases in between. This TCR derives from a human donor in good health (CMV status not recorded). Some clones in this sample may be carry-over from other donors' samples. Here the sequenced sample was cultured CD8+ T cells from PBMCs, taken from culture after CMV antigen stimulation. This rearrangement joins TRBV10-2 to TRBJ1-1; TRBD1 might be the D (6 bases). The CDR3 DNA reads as TGCGCCAGCAGCGGTCACAGGGCAGGGGCTTTCTTT. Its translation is CASSGHRAGAFF.